This T cell receptor (beta chain) was recovered during a study of T cell responses to AZD1222 COVID-19 vaccine. General observations from the study: Only six people who got AZD1222 tested seropositive at baseline. Regions 160-218 and 743-854 held dominance among vaccine-associated CD4 TCRs, which spanned spike. The donor cohort was predominantly white British with a female majority, and clonal diversity may have been underestimated. Breadth and depth of Spike-specific TCRs rose after two AZD1222 doses.

A word on this clone: Its specificity is not known.

CDR1 and CDR2 (germline): SGHRS, YFSETQ. The V end was cut by 0 bases, the J end by 5 bases, with 14 bases between. The CDR3 contains 15 residues. Data came from immunoSEQ multiplex PCR; TCRdb stores just in-frame clones and leaves some out. The profile shows about 130,000 clones, about 89% of them singletons. Here the sequenced sample was peripheral blood, taken 28 days after the second AZD1222 dose. This receptor was obtained from an adult who received the AZD1222 COVID-19 vaccine. This chain joins TRBV5-1 and TRBJ2-5, with unresolved D. The CDR3 DNA reads TGCGCCAGCAGCTTGGCCATGGAGCTTAGGGAGACCCAGTACTTC. Translated, it gives CASSLAMELRETQYF. Variable domain in full (rest from reference TRBV5-1 and TRBJ2-5): KAGVTQTPRYLIKTRGQQVTLSCSPISGHRSVSWYQQTPGQGLQFLFEYFSETQRNKGNFPGRFSGRQFSNSRSEMNVSTLELGDSALYLCASSLAMELRETQYFGPGTRLLVL.